The 23 T cell receptor beta chains below come from one sample, sequenced in a study of blood T cell repertoires in COVID-19. Data came from immunoSEQ multiplex PCR; TCRdb stores just in-frame clones and leaves some out. In the table there are about 140,000 clones, 85% to 90% of which are singletons. Sequences were obtained from peripheral blood. The source is a woman in her thirties or forties with acute or convalescent COVID-19.

The chain uses TRBV27 and TRBJ2-5; TRBD2 matches 8 bases. The trim removed 2 bases at V and 5 bases at J, leaving 7 bases unmatched. The CDR3 sequence is 15 residues long. CDR1 and CDR2 from the germline V gene are MNHEY and SMNVEV (reference sequence). The CDR3, as DNA: TGTGCCAGCAGTTTAAACGGGAGGGCCCGGGAGACCCAGTACTTC. It translates to CASSLNGRARETQYF.

V gene TRBV19 combines with J gene TRBJ1-2, with 8 bases identical to TRBD1. Trimming at V came to 6 bases and at J to 4 bases, leaving 7 bases not matched to a gene. The CDR3 totals 14 residues. CDR1 and CDR2 from the germline V gene are LNHDA and SQIVND (reference sequence). The CDR3 DNA sequence: TGTGCCAGTAGGGCGGGACAGGCCATCTATGGCTACACCTTC. Residues: CASRAGQAIYGYTF.

This clone occurred once. The V call is TRBV19, the J call TRBJ1-2; 10 bases match TRBD1. Germline values: CDR1 LNHDA, CDR2 SQIVND (reference sequence). CDR3 size: 16 residues. The V gene end was trimmed by 3 bases and the J gene end by 1 base; junction bases not matched to a gene: 5. CDR3 in DNA: TGTGCCAGTAGTATGGCCCGGGACAGGGGTAACTATGGCTACACCTTC. Protein product: CASSMARDRGNYGYTF.

The chain has TRBV4-3 and TRBJ2-1; 7 bases are shared with TRBD2. The CDR3 loop spans 16 amino acids. The ends lost 0 bases at V and 3 bases at J; junction bases unmatched: 5. Germline lookup yields CDR1 LGHNA and CDR2 YSLEER. CDR3 loop: CASSQDRGGIYNEQFF. Written as DNA, the CDR3 is TGCGCCAGCAGCCAAGACCGCGGGGGTATCTACAATGAGCAGTTCTTC.

The CDR3 bases are TGTGCCATCAGTGTCTCCCTGGAACAGGGCTTCGGTTTCTTT. As protein: CAISVSLEQGFGFF. The chain couples TRBV10-3 to TRBJ1-1, with a possible D match to TRBD1 (6 bases). The V and J ends lost 4 bases and 13 bases respectively, with 22 bases between them. The CDR3 length is 14 residues. The germline V gene has CDR1 ENHRY and CDR2 SYGVKD.

The gene calls are TRBV10-3 and TRBJ1-1; unclear D gene. The CDR3 contains 14 residues. V was clipped by 3 bases and J by 0 bases, with 8 bases between them. Per the germline V gene, CDR1 is ENHRY and CDR2 is SYGVKD. CDR3: CAISDLTVNTEAFF. Here the CDR3 DNA reads TGTGCCATCAGTGACCTTACGGTGAACACTGAAGCTTTCTTT.

The J gene is TRBJ2-2, the V gene TRBV10-3; a possible D gene is TRBD2 (6 bases). The CDR3 extends over 16 amino acids. V lost 3 bases and J 5 bases, leaving 16 bases between the germline ends. Germline CDR1 ENHRY, CDR2 SYGVKD. CDR3 protein: CAISDFTGTLTGELFF. The CDR3 DNA follows: TGTGCCATCAGTGATTTTACCGGGACTTTGACCGGGGAGCTGTTTTTT.

The CDR3 region is CASSPMGQGVEETQYF. CDR3 in DNA: TGTGCCAGCAGCCCGATGGGGCAGGGGGTAGAGGAGACCCAGTACTTC. The rearrangement joins TRBV7-6 to TRBJ2-5; 7 bases match TRBD1. This CDR3 contains 16 residues. The trim removed 5 bases at V and 5 bases at J, leaving 14 bases unmatched. CDR1 is SGHVS, CDR2 FNYEAQ, per germline.

J is TRBJ1-2 and V is TRBV19; 7 bases line up with TRBD1. Germline values: CDR1 LNHDA, CDR2 SQIVND (reference sequence). The V gene end was trimmed by 4 bases and the J gene end by 8 bases; junction bases not matched to a gene: 13. The CDR3 extends over 15 amino acids. DNA for the CDR3: TGTGCCAGTAGTACGTCACCGGGACAGCCTACCGGCTACACCTTC. The encoded protein is CASSTSPGQPTGYTF. Using reference TRBV19 and TRBJ1-2 for the parts outside the CDR3, the full variable domain is DGGITQSPKYLFRKEGQNVTLSCEQNLNHDAMYWYRQDPGQGLRLIYYSQIVNDFQKGDIAEGYSVSREKKESFPLTVTSAQKNPTAFYLCASSTSPGQPTGYTFGSGTRLTVV.

V and J are TRBV5-4 and TRBJ2-2, with 14 nucleotides matching TRBD2. The CDR3 runs to 16 residues. Germline V lookup: CDR1 SGHNT, CDR2 YYREEE (reference sequence). V lost 4 bases and J lost 7; bases outside the gene matches: 6. Written as DNA, the CDR3 is TGTGCCAGCAGCGCCGGACTAGCGGGGGGACGCGGGGAGCTGTTTTTT. This gives the protein CASSAGLAGGRGELFF.

The sample holds one count of this clone. V is TRBV6-4 and J is TRBJ2-3; 10 bases match TRBD1. This CDR3 has 14 amino acids. In germline, CDR1 is MRHNA, CDR2 SNTAGT. Germline trimming cut 5 bases from V and 4 bases from J; bases unmatched to any gene: 3. DNA for the CDR3: TGTGCCAGCAGTTGGGACAGGGGATCAGATACGCAGTATTTT. It translates to CASSWDRGSDTQYF.

This sequence joins TRBV9 and TRBJ1-2, with 7 bases lining up with TRBD1. CDR3 length: 15 amino acids. From germline, CDR1 is SGDLS and CDR2 YYNGEE. J gave up 4 bases and V 2 bases, and 8 bases lay outside the gene matches. The chain's CDR3 is CASSVFTDRRYGYTF. The CDR3 DNA reads TGTGCCAGCAGCGTCTTTACGGACAGGCGCTATGGCTACACCTTC.

The V call is TRBV7-2, the J call TRBJ2-3; TRBD2 might be the D (5 bases). The CDR3 has 14 residues. Germline V lookup: CDR1 SGHTA, CDR2 FQGNSA. Deletions cut 2 bases from V and 1 base from J, with 7 bases between. The CDR3 DNA follows: TGTGCCAGCAGCTTATGGCGGGGCACAGATACGCAGTATTTT. This sequence encodes CASSLWRGTDTQYF.

The genes are TRBV20-1 and TRBJ2-1, with D perhaps TRBD2 (6 bases). V lost 3 bases and J lost 2, with 17 bases in between. Germline V gene lookup returns CDR1 DFQATT and CDR2 SNEGSKA (reference sequence). There are 16 residues in the CDR3. Written as DNA, the CDR3 is TGCAGTGCTAGTGGGTCCCTAGCGCCACCCTACAATGAGCAGTTCTTC. Encoded protein: CSASGSLAPPYNEQFF.

The rearrangement uses TRBV13 and TRBJ1-3; TRBD1 matches 9 bases. J was trimmed by 0 bases and V by 5 bases; bases with no gene match: 5. The CDR3 totals 16 residues. The V gene's germline CDR1 is PRHDT and CDR2 FYEKMQ (reference sequence). This CDR3 is CASSLGQGSSGNTIYF. CDR3 coding DNA: TGTGCCAGCAGCCTGGGACAGGGTTCCTCTGGAAACACCATATATTTT. The whole variable domain, remainder taken from reference TRBV13 and TRBJ1-3, is AAGVIQSPRHLIKEKRETATLKCYPIPRHDTVYWYQQGPGQDPQFLISFYEKMQSDKGSIPDRFSAQQFSDYHSELNMSSLELGDSALYFCASSLGQGSSGNTIYFGEGSWLTVV.

The chain has TRBV18 and TRBJ1-4, with D tentatively TRBD1 (6 bases). The germline CDR1 and CDR2 sequences are KGHSH and LQKENI. Trimming removed 3 bases at V and 7 bases at J, with 6 bases between. The CDR3 is made up of 12 amino acids. CDR3 region: CASSPDSEKLFF. For the CDR3, the DNA is TGTGCCAGCTCACCGGACAGTGAAAAACTGTTTTTT.

This sequence joins TRBV9 and TRBJ2-3; D remains unclear. Germline CDR1 reads SGDLS; CDR2 reads YYNGEE. This CDR3 region has 14 residues. The ends were cut back, 0 bases at V and 2 bases at J, with 7 bases in the middle. The CDR3 sequence is CASSVGGYTDTQYF. The CDR3 DNA is TGTGCCAGCAGCGTAGGAGGCTACACAGATACGCAGTATTTT.

V gene TRBV25-1 combines with J gene TRBJ2-7; no definite D call. Germline CDR1 MGHDK, CDR2 SYGVNS. Trimming cost V 7 bases and J 0 bases, with 10 bases left between them. This CDR3 contains 13 residues. Written as DNA, the CDR3 is TGTGCCAGCACCAAGACAAACTCCTACGAGCAGTACTTC. Translating it yields CASTKTNSYEQYF.

The gene calls are TRBV5-4 and TRBJ2-1; TRBD2 matches 9 bases. Germline CDR1 reads SGHNT; CDR2 reads YYREEE (reference sequence). Losses at the gene ends were 0 bases for V and 9 bases for J; bases not matched to a gene: 7. This CDR3 spans 15 amino acids. The CDR3, as DNA: TGTGCCAGCAGCTTGGGGCGGGAGGGCCTTAGTGAGCAGTTCTTC. Protein: CASSLGREGLSEQFF.

The rearrangement uses TRBV5-8 and TRBJ1-2; 8 nucleotides match TRBD1. V lost 4 bases to trimming and J lost 5 bases; unmatched junction nucleotides: 10. The CDR3 is 15 residues long. Germline V lookup: CDR1 SGHTS, CDR2 YDEGEE. The CDR3 sequence is CASSHGQGGRYGYTF. In DNA form, the CDR3 reads TGTGCCAGCAGCCACGGACAGGGAGGGCGGTATGGCTACACCTTC.

The chain employs TRBV19 and TRBJ1-5; 10 bases match TRBD1. With 8 bases clipped from V and 3 bases from J, the junction kept 7 bases outside the gene matches. The CDR3 consists of 15 residues. The germline CDR1 and CDR2 sequences are LNHDA and SQIVND (reference sequence). CDR3 sequence (DNA): TGTGCCAGTCAGGCGGGACAGGGGATCAATCAGCCCCAGCATTTT. Its protein product is CASQAGQGINQPQHF.

This chain connects TRBV2 to TRBJ1-1; 9 positions match TRBD1. Germline CDR1 SNHLY, CDR2 FYNNEI. Losses at the gene ends were 4 bases for V and 4 bases for J; bases not matched to a gene: 7. The CDR3 is 15 amino acids. The CDR3 loop reads CASSALTGGATEAFF. Here the CDR3 DNA reads TGTGCCAGCAGTGCCCTGACAGGGGGTGCCACTGAAGCTTTCTTT.

This rearrangement joins TRBV10-3 to TRBJ2-1; 14 nucleotides agree with TRBD2. From germline, CDR1 is ENHRY and CDR2 SYGVKD. The CDR3 is 17 amino acids. The V and J ends lost 6 bases and 0 bases, in that order; junction bases with no gene match: 4. The CDR3 nucleotides are TGTGCCATCAGCGGGACTAGCGGGGGTTCCTCCTACAATGAGCAGTTCTTC. This translates into CAISGTSGGSSYNEQFF.